These 10 T cell receptor beta chains were sequenced from one sample in a study of blood T cell repertoires in COVID-19. Method: immunoSEQ multiplex PCR; TCRdb's copy keeps in-frame clones and lacks some. Counted here are 50,000 to 70,000 clones, 70% to 90% occurring once; the ten biggest clones make up around 7.7%. Source material: peripheral blood. These receptor sequences come from a human donor with active COVID-19. The donor label of this sample is uncertain.

By its share, this clone is medium-sized. The chain links TRBV7-9 to TRBJ1-1, with D unresolved. V was cut by 4 bases and J by 1 base, with 13 bases left in between. From germline, CDR1 is SEHNR and CDR2 FQNEAQ (reference sequence). This CDR3 is built from 15 residues. CDR3 sequence reads: CASSSPLQPNTEAFF. CDR3 in DNA: TGTGCCAGCAGCTCGCCTTTACAGCCGAACACTGAAGCTTTCTTT.

This rearrangement joins TRBV5-1 to TRBJ2-2; D gene ambiguous. V lost 5 bases to trimming and J lost 1 base, with 6 bases between them. Germline loops: CDR1 SGHRS, CDR2 YFSETQ. The CDR3 covers 13 residues. CDR3: CASRPENTGELFF. In DNA form, the CDR3 reads TGCGCCAGCAGGCCAGAGAACACCGGGGAGCTGTTTTTT.

This clone was found once. V usage is TRBV6-5 and J usage is TRBJ1-1, with 10 nucleotides matching TRBD1. This CDR3 is 15 amino acids long. Germline loops: CDR1 MNHEY, CDR2 SVGAGI. With 6 bases clipped from V and 4 bases from J, the junction kept 8 bases outside the gene matches. CDR3: CASRSPGQGSTEAFF. For the CDR3, the DNA is TGTGCCAGCAGGTCTCCGGGACAGGGGTCCACTGAAGCTTTCTTT.

This chain links TRBV19 with TRBJ1-4, with D unclear. The CDR3 is 14 amino acids. The V end lost 4 bases, the J end lost 5 bases, and 11 bases lay between the germline ends. The germline V gene encodes CDR1 LNHDA and CDR2 SQIVND (reference sequence). CDR3 loop: CASSTGRLNEKLFF. Written as DNA, the CDR3 is TGTGCCAGTAGTACCGGCAGGCTAAATGAAAAACTGTTTTTT.

This chain connects TRBV7-6 to TRBJ2-3; TRBD2 agrees at 7 bases. Germline CDR1 is SGHVS and CDR2 is FNYEAQ. The CDR3 is 16 residues long. V was clipped by 1 base and J by 4 bases; unmatched bases: 8. CDR3 in amino acids: CASSLGVRGGADTQYF. The CDR3 DNA follows: TGTGCCAGCAGCTTAGGGGTCCGGGGAGGGGCAGATACGCAGTATTTT.

The V gene is TRBV10-1, the J gene TRBJ1-1; D might be TRBD1 (5 bases). V was pared by 2 bases and J by 1 base, with 8 bases between. This CDR3 has 14 residues. Looked up from germline, CDR1 is WNHNN and CDR2 is SYGVQD (reference sequence). The chain's CDR3 is CASSETQGNTEAFF. CDR3 DNA: TGCGCCAGCAGTGAGACCCAGGGGAACACTGAAGCTTTCTTT.

V gene TRBV3-1 (or the pseudogene TRBV3-2) combines with J gene TRBJ1-2, with TRBD1 identical over 7 bases. V was pared by 4 bases and J by 0 bases, with 5 bases of the junction left unmatched. The germline CDR1 and CDR2 sequences are LGHDT and YNNKEL (reference sequence). The CDR3 has 15 residues. The CDR3 DNA is TGTGCCAGCAGCCCCTGGGACAGCCCTAACTATGGCTACACCTTC. The encoded protein is CASSPWDSPNYGYTF.

The gene calls are TRBV30 and TRBJ1-1; 7 bases are shared with TRBD1. The CDR3 runs 13 residues. The germline V gene encodes CDR1 GTSNPN and CDR2 SVGIG (reference sequence). J lost 0 bases, V lost 5 bases, and 3 bases had no gene match. The CDR3 loop is CAWEDRLNTEAFF. The DNA for the CDR3 is TGTGCCTGGGAGGACAGGTTGAACACTGAAGCTTTCTTT.

The sample holds one count of this clone. This sequence joins TRBV4-1 and TRBJ2-2; D possibly corresponds to TRBD2 (5 bases). The V end lost 1 base, the J end lost 1 base, and 7 bases lay between the germline ends. CDR1 and CDR2 from the germline V gene are MGHRA and YSYEKL. The CDR3 length is 15 residues. The CDR3 here is CASSQVEGNTGELFF. The CDR3 DNA reads as TGCGCCAGCAGCCAAGTCGAGGGGAACACCGGGGAGCTGTTTTTT.

The CDR3 region has the DNA TGTGCCAGCAGCCAAGATCGGAGTAGTATCCCCTACAATGAGCAGTTCTTC. Translating it yields CASSQDRSSIPYNEQFF. V gene TRBV3-1 (or the pseudogene TRBV3-2) combines with J gene TRBJ2-1; D call uncertain. V was cut by 0 bases and J by 2 bases, with 14 bases left in between. In germline, CDR1 is LGHDT, CDR2 YNNKEL (reference sequence). The CDR3 contains 17 residues.